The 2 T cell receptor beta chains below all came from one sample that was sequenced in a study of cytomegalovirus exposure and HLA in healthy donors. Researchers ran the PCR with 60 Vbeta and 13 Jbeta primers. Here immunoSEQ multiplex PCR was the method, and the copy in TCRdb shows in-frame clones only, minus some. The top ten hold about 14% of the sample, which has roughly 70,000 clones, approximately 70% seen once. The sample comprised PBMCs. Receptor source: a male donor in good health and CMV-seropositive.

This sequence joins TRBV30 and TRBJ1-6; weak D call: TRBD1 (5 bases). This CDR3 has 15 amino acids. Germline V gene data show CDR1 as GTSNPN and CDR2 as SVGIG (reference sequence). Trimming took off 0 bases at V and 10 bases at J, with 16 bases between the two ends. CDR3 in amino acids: CAWSVRQGRYSPLHF. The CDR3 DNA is TGTGCCTGGAGTGTACGGCAGGGAAGATACTCACCCCTCCACTTT.

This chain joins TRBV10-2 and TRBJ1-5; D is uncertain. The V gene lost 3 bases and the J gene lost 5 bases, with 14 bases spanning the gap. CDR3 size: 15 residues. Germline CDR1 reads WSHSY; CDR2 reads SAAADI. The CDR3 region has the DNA TGCGCCAGCAGTGACCCGGAGGAGGGCCATCAGCCCCAGCATTTT. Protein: CASSDPEEGHQPQHF.